These 27 T cell receptor beta chains were sequenced from one sample in a study of blood T cell repertoires in COVID-19. Assay: immunoSEQ multiplex PCR; the TCRdb copy retains only in-frame clones and omits some. The sample has approximately 300,000 clones; under 90% are singletons. What was sequenced was peripheral blood. These receptors were taken from a young woman with COVID-19, enrolled during active disease.

This sequence joins TRBV12-5 and TRBJ2-1; D is unclear. Germline CDR1 LGHNT, CDR2 FRNRAP. The CDR3 sequence is 13 residues long. Deletions cut 5 bases from V and 5 bases from J, with 10 bases between. CDR3 DNA sequence: TGTGCTAGTGGTATGGATCTAGACAATGAGCAGTTCTTC. As protein: CASGMDLDNEQFF. Drawing the rest from reference TRBV12-5 and TRBJ2-1, the complete variable domain is DARVTQTPRHKVTEMGQEVTMRCQPILGHNTVFWYRQTMMQGLELLAYFRNRAPLDDSGMPKDRFSAEMPDATLATLKIQPSEPRDSAVYFCASGMDLDNEQFFGPGTRLTVL.

The J gene is TRBJ1-4, the V gene TRBV3-1 (or the pseudogene TRBV3-2), with D possibly being TRBD1 (5 bases). The CDR3 has 15 amino acids. V was shortened by 1 base and J by 4 bases, with 10 bases between the two germline ends. Germline loops: CDR1 LGHDT, CDR2 YNNKEL (reference sequence). CDR3 residues: CASSQARGGNEKLFF. CDR3 in DNA: TGTGCCAGCAGCCAAGCTAGGGGCGGTAATGAAAAACTGTTTTTT.

The chain recombines TRBV6-2 or TRBV6-3 with TRBJ1-2, with 7 bases fitting TRBD1. The trim removed 6 bases at V and 5 bases at J, leaving 6 bases unmatched. CDR1 is MNHEY, CDR2 SVGEGT, per germline. CDR3 length: 13 amino acids. The CDR3 loop reads CASSPGQRYGYTF. CDR3 nucleotide sequence: TGTGCCAGCAGCCCGGGACAGCGATATGGCTACACCTTC.

This chain connects TRBV19 to TRBJ2-1; TRBD2 matches at 8 bases. CDR1 LNHDA and CDR2 SQIVND come from the germline V gene (reference sequence). This CDR3 has 14 amino acids. With V trimmed by 5 bases and J by 4 bases, 4 bases remained unmatched. The CDR3 is CASSHSGAYNEQFF. Here the CDR3 DNA reads TGTGCCAGTAGTCATAGCGGGGCTTACAATGAGCAGTTCTTC.

J is TRBJ1-6 and V is TRBV7-9; tentative D call: TRBD1 (5 bases). The V end lost 7 bases, the J end lost 7 bases, and 14 bases lay between the germline ends. This CDR3 contains 14 residues. The germline V gene has CDR1 SEHNR and CDR2 FQNEAQ (reference sequence). The CDR3 DNA follows: TGTGCCAGCACCAAGACAGTGACCAATTCACCCCTCCACTTT. Its translation: CASTKTVTNSPLHF. Full variable domain (rest looked up from reference TRBV7-9 and TRBJ1-6): DTGVSQNPRHKITKRGQNVTFRCDPISEHNRLYWYRQTLGQGPEFLTYFQNEAQLEKSRLLSDRFSAERPKGSFSTLEIQRTEQGDSAMYLCASTKTVTNSPLHFGNGTRLTVT.

The chain has TRBV11-3 and TRBJ1-4; TRBD1 matches 11 bases. The ends lost 5 bases at V and 4 bases at J; junction bases unmatched: 6. This CDR3 region has 16 residues. The germline V gene encodes CDR1 SGHNT and CDR2 YENEEA. The CDR3 loop reads CASSPRTGGLNEKLFF. The CDR3 DNA reads TGTGCCAGCAGCCCCCGGACAGGGGGCCTTAATGAAAAACTGTTTTTT.

This chain links TRBV1 with TRBJ1-2; no DNA check was done on the table's D call, TRBD1. TRBV1 represents a pseudogene. CDR3 length: 14 residues. The CDR3 loop is CTSSQGRRGYGYTF. The CDR3 DNA reads TGCACCAGCAGCCAAGGCCGAAGGGGCTATGGCTACACCTTC.

This chain links TRBV7-3 with TRBJ1-3, with 9 bases matching TRBD1. There are 14 residues in the CDR3. The trim removed 5 bases at V and 4 bases at J, leaving 3 bases unmatched. Germline CDR1 SGHTA, CDR2 FQGTGA. CDR3 protein: CASSRTGAGNTIYF. The CDR3 region has the DNA TGTGCCAGCAGCCGGACAGGGGCCGGAAACACCATATATTTT.

CDR3 bases: TGTGCCAGCAGTGTTGAGGGTTCCTACAATGAGCAGTTCTTC. Its protein is CASSVEGSYNEQFF. The V call is TRBV6-4, the J call TRBJ2-1; D perhaps matches TRBD2 (5 bases). Germline loops: CDR1 MRHNA, CDR2 SNTAGT. The V and J ends lost 4 bases and 1 base respectively, with 8 bases between them. The CDR3 extends over 14 amino acids.

The chain joins TRBV3-1 (or the pseudogene TRBV3-2) to TRBJ1-3; the D is unclear. Trimming shortened V by 10 bases and J by 0 bases, and 10 bases separated the two germline ends. Germline V CDR1 and CDR2: LGHDT, YNNKEL (reference sequence). The CDR3 runs to 13 residues. The CDR3 bases are TGTGCCACATCAGGCTCCTCTGGAAACACCATATATTTT. This gives the protein CATSGSSGNTIYF.

A few counts support this clone. The rearrangement joins TRBV29-1 to TRBJ2-5, with 7 nucleotides matching TRBD1. V trimming: 7 bases; J trimming: 0 bases; junction bases outside the gene matches: 5. The CDR3 is 13 residues long. CDR1 and CDR2 from the germline V gene are SQVTM and ANQGSEA. CDR3 bases: TGCAGCGCCGTAGGACAGGACCAAGAGACCCAGTACTTC. This gives the protein CSAVGQDQETQYF.

The chain combines TRBV28 with TRBJ1-5; the D is unclear. Germline V gene sequence: CDR1 MDHEN, CDR2 SYDVKM. The CDR3 loop spans 12 amino acids. V was pared by 1 base and J by 10 bases, with 8 bases between. The chain's CDR3 is CASSLFEVPQHF. CDR3 DNA: TGTGCCAGCAGTTTATTTGAGGTTCCCCAGCATTTT.

The CDR3 DNA sequence: TGTGCCAGCAGTACTTATCACAATGAGCAGTTCTTC. It is translated as CASSTYHNEQFF. The genes are TRBV6-2 or TRBV6-3 and TRBJ2-1, with D unresolved. CDR3 size: 12 residues. V was trimmed by 5 bases and J by 5 bases, leaving 7 bases between them. The V gene's germline CDR1 is MNHEY and CDR2 SVGEGT.

V and J are TRBV5-5 and TRBJ1-5; a possible D gene is TRBD1 (5 bases). Germline V lookup: CDR1 SGHKS, CDR2 YYEKEE (reference sequence). V was cut by 0 bases and J by 0 bases, with 7 bases left in between. This CDR3 region has 15 residues. CDR3 protein: CASSLGQLSNQPQHF. The CDR3 DNA is TGTGCCAGCAGCTTGGGACAGCTTAGCAATCAGCCCCAGCATTTT.

V is TRBV18 and J is TRBJ1-2, with D unresolved. The germline gives CDR1 KGHSH, CDR2 LQKENI. This CDR3 has 13 amino acids. Trimming removed 3 bases at V and 8 bases at J, with 13 bases between. CDR3 DNA sequence: TGTGCCAGCTCACCTTTGCCCTGGGAGGGCTACACCTTC. It yields the protein CASSPLPWEGYTF.

This clone occurred once. This chain joins TRBV7-8 and TRBJ2-1, with 7 bases matching TRBD2. Germline CDR1 SGHVS, CDR2 FQNEAQ. The V and J ends lost 1 base and 4 bases, in that order; junction bases with no gene match: 4. CDR3 length: 15 residues. CDR3 in DNA: TGTGCCAGCAGCTTAGAGCGGGGCCCTTACAATGAGCAGTTCTTC. Protein: CASSLERGPYNEQFF.

In DNA form, the CDR3 reads TGTGCCAGCAGCTCCGGGACAGGAAGACAGCCCCAGCATTTT. Encoded protein: CASSSGTGRQPQHF. This sequence joins TRBV6-5 and TRBJ1-5; 8 nucleotides align to TRBD1. CDR3 size: 14 residues. The junction had 8 bases not matched to a gene; V was cut back by 6 bases and J by 7 bases. Germline V CDR1 and CDR2: MNHEY, SVGAGI.

The chain couples TRBV27 to TRBJ2-3; D remains ambiguous. CDR1 is MNHEY and CDR2 is SMNVEV in the germline V gene (reference sequence). Trimming removed 6 bases from V and 2 bases from J, with 9 bases in between. CDR3 length equals 13 residues. CDR3 sequence: CASRFSPTDTQYF. The CDR3 DNA reads as TGTGCCAGCAGGTTCAGTCCCACAGATACGCAGTATTTT.

The V call is TRBV18, the J call TRBJ2-3; D may be TRBD2 (6 bases). This CDR3 is built from 14 residues. Germline V CDR1 and CDR2: KGHSH, LQKENI. The germline V and J ends were trimmed by 1 base and 1 base, with 6 bases remaining between them. The DNA for the CDR3 is TGTGCCAGCTCACCACGGGAGGGCACAGATACGCAGTATTTT. As protein: CASSPREGTDTQYF.

The V gene is TRBV19, the J gene TRBJ1-2; tentatively, D is TRBD1 (6 bases). This CDR3 spans 13 amino acids. CDR1 is LNHDA, CDR2 SQIVND, per germline (reference sequence). V gave up 6 bases and J gave up 4 bases, with 12 bases separating them. CDR3 residues: CASSVGAGYGYTF. CDR3 DNA sequence: TGTGCCAGTAGCGTGGGGGCCGGCTATGGCTACACCTTC.

V is TRBV6-2 or TRBV6-3 and J is TRBJ1-3; D call uncertain. Trimming took off 3 bases at V and 0 bases at J, with 9 bases between the two ends. The CDR3 extends over 15 amino acids. Per germline, CDR1 MNHEY and CDR2 SVGEGT. In DNA form, the CDR3 reads TGTGCCAGCAGTTATGGGAGCGACTCTGGAAACACCATATATTTT. Translation: CASSYGSDSGNTIYF.

This rearrangement joins TRBV6-2 or TRBV6-3 to TRBJ2-7, with TRBD2 as a possible D gene (5 bases). Trimming left V 2 bases short and J 4 bases short, with 12 bases between. The CDR3 spans 14 residues. Germline values: CDR1 MNHEY, CDR2 SVGEGT. CDR3: CASSYPGSLYEQYF. The CDR3 DNA reads TGTGCCAGCAGTTACCCGGGATCCCTTTACGAGCAGTACTTC.

The gene calls are TRBV28 and TRBJ2-2; TRBD1 aligns across 7 bases. There are 15 residues in the CDR3. The germline V gene has CDR1 MDHEN and CDR2 SYDVKM. Germline trimming cut 6 bases from V and 7 bases from J; bases unmatched to any gene: 11. The CDR3 nucleotides are TGTGCCAGCAGGAGCTCGACAGGGAAAATCGGGGAGCTGTTTTTT. Its translation is CASRSSTGKIGELFF.

This clone was seen only once. The DNA of the CDR3 is TGTGCCAGCAGCTTGGAGGGGGAAGAGACCCAGTACTTC. It encodes CASSLEGEETQYF. This chain uses TRBV5-5 with TRBJ2-5; possibly TRBD1 for D (6 bases). CDR1 is SGHKS, CDR2 YYEKEE, per germline (reference sequence). CDR3 length equals 13 residues. The ends were cut back, 0 bases at V and 3 bases at J, with 6 bases in the middle.

The chain joins TRBV5-1 to TRBJ2-1; D might be TRBD1 (5 bases). Trimming stripped 0 bases from V and 8 bases from J, with 18 bases between. This CDR3 has 16 residues. Germline V gene lookup returns CDR1 SGHRS and CDR2 YFSETQ. The CDR3 DNA sequence: TGCGCCAGCAGCTTGGAAAGGGGTAGGATTTCGGATGAGCAGTTCTTC. This encodes CASSLERGRISDEQFF.

DNA of the CDR3: TGTGCCAGCAGCCTAGCGGGGGGCCTCACCGGGGAGCTGTTTTTT. Its translation is CASSLAGGLTGELFF. V gene TRBV4-2 combines with J gene TRBJ2-2; 10 positions match TRBD2. Germline V gene data show CDR1 as LGHNA and CDR2 as YNFKEQ. This CDR3 has 15 residues. J was trimmed by 4 bases and V by 4 bases; bases with no gene match: 3.

The J gene is TRBJ2-1, the V gene TRBV4-1; 7 bases map to TRBD2. Germline CDR1 and CDR2: MGHRA and YSYEKL. J gave up 2 bases and V 1 base, and 5 bases lay outside the gene matches. CDR3 length equals 16 residues. CDR3 coding DNA: TGCGCCAGCAGCCAAGCCGTAGCGGGCGCCTACAATGAGCAGTTCTTC. Protein product: CASSQAVAGAYNEQFF.